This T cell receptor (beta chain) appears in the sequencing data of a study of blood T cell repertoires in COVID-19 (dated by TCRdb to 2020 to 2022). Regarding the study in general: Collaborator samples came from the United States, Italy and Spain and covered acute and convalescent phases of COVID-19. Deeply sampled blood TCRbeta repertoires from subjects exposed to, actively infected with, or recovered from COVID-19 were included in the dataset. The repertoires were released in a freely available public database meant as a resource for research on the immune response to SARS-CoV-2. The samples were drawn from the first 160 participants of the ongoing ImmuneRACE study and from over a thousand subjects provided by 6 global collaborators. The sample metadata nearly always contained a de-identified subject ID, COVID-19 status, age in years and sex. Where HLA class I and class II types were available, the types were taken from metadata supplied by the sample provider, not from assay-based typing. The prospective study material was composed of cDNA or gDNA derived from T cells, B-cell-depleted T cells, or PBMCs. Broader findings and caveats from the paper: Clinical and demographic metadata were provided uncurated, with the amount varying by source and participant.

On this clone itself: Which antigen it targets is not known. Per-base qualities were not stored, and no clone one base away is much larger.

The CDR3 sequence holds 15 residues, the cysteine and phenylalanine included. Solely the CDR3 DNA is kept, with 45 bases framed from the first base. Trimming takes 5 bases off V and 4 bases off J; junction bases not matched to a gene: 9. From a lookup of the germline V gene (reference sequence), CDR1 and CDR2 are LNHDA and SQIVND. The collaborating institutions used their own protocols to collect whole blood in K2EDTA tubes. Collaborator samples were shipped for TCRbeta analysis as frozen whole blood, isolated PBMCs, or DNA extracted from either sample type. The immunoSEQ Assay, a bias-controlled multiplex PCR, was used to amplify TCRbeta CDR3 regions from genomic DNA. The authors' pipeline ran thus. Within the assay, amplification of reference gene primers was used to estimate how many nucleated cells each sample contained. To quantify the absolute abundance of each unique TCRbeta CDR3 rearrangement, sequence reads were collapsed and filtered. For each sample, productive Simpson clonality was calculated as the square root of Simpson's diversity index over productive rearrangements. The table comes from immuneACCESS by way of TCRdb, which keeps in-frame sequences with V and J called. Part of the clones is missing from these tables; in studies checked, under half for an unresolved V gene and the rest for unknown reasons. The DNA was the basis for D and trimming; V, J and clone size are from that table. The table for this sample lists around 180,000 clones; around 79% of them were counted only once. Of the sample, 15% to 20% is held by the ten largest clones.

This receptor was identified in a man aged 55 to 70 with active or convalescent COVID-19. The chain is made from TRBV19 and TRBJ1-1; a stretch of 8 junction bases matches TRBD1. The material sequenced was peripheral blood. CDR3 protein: CASSFSRTGSTEAFF. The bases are TGTGCCAGTAGTTTCTCTCGGACAGGGTCCACTGAAGCTTTCTTT.